One and the same sample provided the 10 T cell receptor beta chains below, sequenced in a study of shared clonotypes between healthy human individuals (TCRdb year 2020). CD8 naive samples were CD45RO-negative cells positively selected for CCR7, giving a CD45RA+CCR7+ population that excluded TemRA cells. The method was the immunoSEQ multiplex PCR assay. As stored in TCRdb, this immuneACCESS dataset retains in-frame rearrangements with V and J assigned. A fraction of the clones does not appear; measured against another copy, unresolved V genes explain less than half of the discrepancy, and the remainder lacks a known reason. This sample gives around 1.9 million clones in total; about 93% of them show up just once. The ten largest account for roughly 1.8% of the sample. Material for sequencing was naive CD8+ T cells from PBMCs. The cell subset or site label on this specimen signifies: CD45RA+CCR7+. These receptor sequences come from a man aged 18 to 29 in good health. Some clones in this sample may be carry-over from other donors' samples.

A remark on this clone: Within the sample, other DNA sequences also encode this same CDR3. The CDR3 nucleotides read TGTGCCAGCAGCTTGGGCAGCGCTGAAGCTTTCTTT. It encodes CASSLGSAEAFF. The V call is TRBV5-6, the J call TRBJ1-1; D remains unclear. Trimming removed 0 bases at V and 6 bases at J, with 6 bases between. Germline CDR1 is SGHDT and CDR2 is YYEEEE. This CDR3 region has 12 residues. Full variable domain (outside the CDR3, taken from reference TRBV5-6 and TRBJ1-1): DAGVTQSPTHLIKTRGQQVTLRCSPKSGHDTVSWYQQALGQGPQFIFQYYEEEERQRGNFPDRFSGHQFPNYSSELNVNALLLGDSALYLCASSLGSAEAFFGQGTRLTVV.

Details on this clone: The same CDR3 is also encoded by other DNA sequences in this sample. The chain joins TRBV28 to TRBJ1-5; D is perhaps TRBD1 (5 bases). Germline CDR1 reads MDHEN; CDR2 reads SYDVKM. The V and J ends lost 5 bases and 5 bases respectively, with 13 bases between them. The CDR3 extends over 14 amino acids. CDR3 DNA sequence: TGTGCCAGCAGTCCGGGACTCCTTGATCAGCCCCAGCATTTT. Its translation: CASSPGLLDQPQHF.

The CDR3 nucleotides read TGTGCCAGCAGTGAAAGGGGACAGGACGCCGGAAACACCATATATTTT. It yields the protein CASSERGQDAGNTIYF. V gene TRBV9 combines with J gene TRBJ1-3; TRBD1 agrees at 8 bases. The germline CDR1 and CDR2 sequences are SGDLS and YYNGEE. J was trimmed by 4 bases and V by 5 bases; bases with no gene match: 11. The length of the CDR3 is 16 residues.

V is TRBV30 and J is TRBJ1-6; possibly TRBD1 for D (6 bases). The V gene's germline CDR1 is GTSNPN and CDR2 SVGIG (reference sequence). The CDR3 is 17 amino acids. Trimming stripped 0 bases from V and 4 bases from J, with 16 bases between. The DNA for the CDR3 is TGTGCCTGGAGTGTACTGGCAGGGGCGGCTTATAATTCACCCCTCCACTTT. This encodes CAWSVLAGAAYNSPLHF. The full variable domain, in which reference TRBV30 and TRBJ1-6 provide the parts outside the CDR3, is SQTIHQWPATLVQPVGSPLSLECTVEGTSNPNLYWYRQAAGRGLQLLFYSVGIGQISSEVPQNLSASRPQDRQFILSSKKLLLSDSGFYLCAWSVLAGAAYNSPLHFGNGTRLTVT.

This rearrangement joins TRBV18 to TRBJ1-2, with 9 bases aligning to TRBD1. The CDR3 contains 18 residues. Germline CDR1 reads KGHSH; CDR2 reads LQKENI. The V segment lost 5 bases and the J segment 3 bases; nucleotides outside the gene matches: 16. The CDR3 coding sequence is TGTGCCAGCTCATCGGACAGGGGCCTCTCGGAATTCCACTATGGCTACACCTTC. Translation gives CASSSDRGLSEFHYGYTF.

V gene TRBV5-1 combines with J gene TRBJ2-7; 11 bases are shared with TRBD2. CDR1 is SGHRS, CDR2 YFSETQ, per germline. The CDR3 consists of 16 residues. The V gene end was trimmed by 0 bases and the J gene end by 6 bases; junction bases not matched to a gene: 8. The CDR3 sequence is CASSLDFSGRVSEQYF. For the CDR3, the DNA is TGCGCCAGCAGCTTGGATTTTAGCGGGAGGGTTAGCGAGCAGTACTTC.

The V and J genes are TRBV25-1 and TRBJ1-1; D is possibly TRBD1 (6 bases). Germline CDR1 and CDR2: MGHDK and SYGVNS. The V and J ends lost 1 base and 5 bases respectively, with 14 bases between them. The CDR3 contains 15 residues. CDR3: CASSESGGGRTEAFF. The CDR3 DNA is TGTGCCAGCAGTGAATCGGGCGGGGGCCGAACTGAAGCTTTCTTT.

The chain links TRBV7-6 to TRBJ2-1; D not certain. Trimming cost V 0 bases and J 8 bases, with 8 bases left between them. The germline CDR1 and CDR2 sequences are SGHVS and FNYEAQ. This CDR3 spans 13 amino acids. The CDR3 DNA is TGTGCCAGCAGCTTAGCGGTCTCCTATGAGCAGTTCTTC. This encodes CASSLAVSYEQFF. Drawing the rest from reference TRBV7-6 and TRBJ2-1, the complete variable domain is GAGVSQSPRYKVTKRGQDVALRCDPISGHVSLYWYRQALGQGPEFLTYFNYEAQQDKSGLPNDRFSAERPEGSISTLTIQRTEQRDSAMYRCASSLAVSYEQFFGPGTRLTVL.

The rearrangement links TRBV27 to TRBJ1-5, with TRBD1 matching 7 bases. V dropped 6 bases and J dropped 3; count of bases not matched to a gene: 17. The CDR3 spans 18 residues. CDR1 is MNHEY, CDR2 SMNVEV, per germline (reference sequence). The CDR3 loop reads CASSPKPPGTVFNQPQHF. The DNA for the CDR3 is TGTGCCAGCAGCCCGAAACCTCCCGGGACAGTCTTCAATCAGCCCCAGCATTTT.

The genes are TRBV19 and TRBJ2-3; D possibly uses TRBD1 or TRBD2 (6 bases each). CDR1 is LNHDA, CDR2 SQIVND, per germline (reference sequence). This CDR3 has 14 amino acids. Trimming removed 0 bases from V and 4 bases from J, with 8 bases in between. CDR3 amino acids: CASSIEGGPDTQYF. Written as DNA, the CDR3 is TGTGCCAGTAGTATAGAAGGGGGGCCAGATACGCAGTATTTT. The complete variable domain, with remaining parts taken from reference TRBV19 and TRBJ2-3, reads DGGITQSPKYLFRKEGQNVTLSCEQNLNHDAMYWYRQDPGQGLRLIYYSQIVNDFQKGDIAEGYSVSREKKESFPLTVTSAQKNPTAFYLCASSIEGGPDTQYFGPGTRLTVL.